This T cell receptor beta chain was recorded in a study of OX40 agonist ivuxolimab in advanced cancers. Study-level information: Three dose-escalation patients had partial responses: one with hepatocellular carcinoma and two with cutaneous melanoma.

Data came from immunoSEQ multiplex PCR; TCRdb stores just in-frame clones and leaves some out. The sample holds some 58,000 clones; less than 90% are singletons and the top ten take roughly 0.75%. Unmatched junction bases numbered 4, after V lost 2 bases and J lost 4 bases. Germline assignment: CDR1 KGHSH and CDR2 LQKENI. The CDR3 loop spans 15 amino acids. The rearrangement uses TRBV18 and TRBJ2-1; 8 bases are a match to TRBD2. The sequencing used CD4+ or CD8+ T cells sorted from blood, collected in a trial of the OX40 agonist ivuxolimab. This receptor was obtained from an adult with an advanced solid tumor such as melanoma, head and neck, liver or kidney cancer. CDR3 loop: CASSPTAGEYNEQFF. As DNA, the CDR3 is TGTGCCAGCTCACCAACAGCGGGAGAATACAATGAGCAGTTCTTC.